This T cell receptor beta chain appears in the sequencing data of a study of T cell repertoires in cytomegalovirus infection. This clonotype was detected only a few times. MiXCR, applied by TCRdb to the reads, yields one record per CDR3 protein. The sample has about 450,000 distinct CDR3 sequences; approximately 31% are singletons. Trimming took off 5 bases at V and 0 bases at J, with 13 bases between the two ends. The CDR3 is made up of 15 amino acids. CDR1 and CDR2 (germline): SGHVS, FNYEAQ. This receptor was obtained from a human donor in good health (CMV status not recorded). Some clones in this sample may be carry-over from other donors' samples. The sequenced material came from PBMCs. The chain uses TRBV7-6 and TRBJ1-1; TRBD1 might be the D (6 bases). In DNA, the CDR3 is TGTGCCAGCAGCAAAACAGGGACTCTGAACACTGAAGCTTTCTTT. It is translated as CASSKTGTLNTEAFF.